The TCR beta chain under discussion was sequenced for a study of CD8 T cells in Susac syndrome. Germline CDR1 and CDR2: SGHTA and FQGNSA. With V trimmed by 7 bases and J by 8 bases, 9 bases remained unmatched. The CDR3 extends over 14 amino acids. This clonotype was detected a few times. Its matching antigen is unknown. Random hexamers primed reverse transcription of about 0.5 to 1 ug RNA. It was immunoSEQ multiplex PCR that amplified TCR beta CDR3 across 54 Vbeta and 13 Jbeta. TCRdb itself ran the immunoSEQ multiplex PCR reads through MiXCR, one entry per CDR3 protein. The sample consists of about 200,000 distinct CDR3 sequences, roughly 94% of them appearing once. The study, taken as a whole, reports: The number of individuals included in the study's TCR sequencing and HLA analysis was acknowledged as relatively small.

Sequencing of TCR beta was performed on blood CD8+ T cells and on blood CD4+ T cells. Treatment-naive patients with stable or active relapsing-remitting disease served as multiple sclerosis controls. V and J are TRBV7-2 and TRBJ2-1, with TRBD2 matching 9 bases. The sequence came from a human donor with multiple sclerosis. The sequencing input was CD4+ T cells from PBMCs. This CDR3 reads CASTAGGQRDEQFF. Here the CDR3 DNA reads TGTGCCAGCACCGCGGGGGGGCAGAGAGATGAGCAGTTCTTC. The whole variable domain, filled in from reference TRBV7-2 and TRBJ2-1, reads GAGVSQSPSNKVTEKGKDVELRCDPISGHTALYWYRQSLGQGLEFLIYFQGNSAPDKSGLPSDRFSAERTGGSVSTLTIQRTQQEDSAVYLCASTAGGQRDEQFFGPGTRLTVL.